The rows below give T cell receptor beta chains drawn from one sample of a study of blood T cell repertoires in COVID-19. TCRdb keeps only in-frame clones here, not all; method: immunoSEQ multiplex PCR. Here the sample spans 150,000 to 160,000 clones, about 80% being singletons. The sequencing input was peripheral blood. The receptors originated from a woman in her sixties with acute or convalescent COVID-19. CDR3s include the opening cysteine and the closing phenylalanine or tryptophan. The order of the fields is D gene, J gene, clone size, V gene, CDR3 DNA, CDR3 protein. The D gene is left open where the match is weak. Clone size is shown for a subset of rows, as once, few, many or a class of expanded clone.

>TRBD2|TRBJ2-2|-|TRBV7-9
TGTGCCAGCAGCTTAGAAGCTAGCGGGGGGGAGAACACCGGGGAGCTGTTTTTT
CASSLEASGGENTGELFF
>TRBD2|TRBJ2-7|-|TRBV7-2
TGTGCCAGCAGCTTAGACGCGGGGGGCGATCGCGAGCAGTACTTC
CASSLDAGGDREQYF
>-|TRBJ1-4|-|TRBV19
TGTGCCAGTAGGACAAGGGGGAAGACTAATGAAAAACTGTTTTTT
CASRTRGKTNEKLFF
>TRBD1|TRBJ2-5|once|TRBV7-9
TGTGCCAGCAGCTTAAGGCAGGGGGCGAAAGAGACCCAGTACTTC
CASSLRQGAKETQYF
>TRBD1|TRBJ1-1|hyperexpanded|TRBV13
TGTGCCAGCAGCTTAATGCGACAGGGCGATGTGGTAGAAGCTTTCTTT
CASSLMRQGDVVEAFF
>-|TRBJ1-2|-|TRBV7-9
TGTGCCAGCAGCCAAACGAGACAGACCCTGGGCTACACCTTC
CASSQTRQTLGYTF
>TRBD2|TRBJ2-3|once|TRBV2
TGTGCCAGCTCACCGGGACTAGGCAGCACAGATACGCAGTATTTT
CASSPGLGSTDTQYF
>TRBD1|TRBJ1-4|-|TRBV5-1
TGCGCCAGCAGCTTGGTTCCGGGACAGGCATCTCTACGACTGTTTTTT
CASSLVPGQASLRLFF
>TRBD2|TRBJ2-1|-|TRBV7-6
TGTGCCAGCAGCTTAGTGCTGGCTAGCGGGGGAACCTACAATGAGCAGTTCTTC
CASSLVLASGGTYNEQFF
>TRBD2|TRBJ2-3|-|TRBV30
TGTGCCTGGAGTCCCCGAGCGGGGGGCACAGATACGCAGTATTTT
CAWSPRAGGTDTQYF
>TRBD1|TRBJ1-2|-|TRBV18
TGTGCCAGCTCACCACGGGACAGGGGGCTGGATGGCTACACCTTC
CASSPRDRGLDGYTF
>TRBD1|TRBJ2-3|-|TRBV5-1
TGCGCCAGCGGGACAGGGCTTACCACAGATACGCAGTATTTT
CASGTGLTTDTQYF
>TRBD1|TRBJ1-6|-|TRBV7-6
TGTGCCAGCAGCGTAGGCTCGGGGACAGGCAAAAATTCACCCCTCCACTTT
CASSVGSGTGKNSPLHF
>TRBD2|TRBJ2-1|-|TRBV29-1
TGCAGCGTCCTACTAGCGGGGGTTCCCAATGAGCAGTTCTTC
CSVLLAGVPNEQFF
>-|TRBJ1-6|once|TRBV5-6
TGTGCCAGCAGCTGGGGTATAGGACAGTTTTCGAATTCACCCCTCCACTTT
CASSWGIGQFSNSPLHF
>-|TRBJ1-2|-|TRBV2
TGTGCCAGCAGTGCCTCGACAGGCACCGGTGGCTACACCTTC
CASSASTGTGGYTF
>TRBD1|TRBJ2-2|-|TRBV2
TGTGCCAGCAGCCTACAGGGGCTACGCACCGGGGAGCTGTTTTTT
CASSLQGLRTGELFF